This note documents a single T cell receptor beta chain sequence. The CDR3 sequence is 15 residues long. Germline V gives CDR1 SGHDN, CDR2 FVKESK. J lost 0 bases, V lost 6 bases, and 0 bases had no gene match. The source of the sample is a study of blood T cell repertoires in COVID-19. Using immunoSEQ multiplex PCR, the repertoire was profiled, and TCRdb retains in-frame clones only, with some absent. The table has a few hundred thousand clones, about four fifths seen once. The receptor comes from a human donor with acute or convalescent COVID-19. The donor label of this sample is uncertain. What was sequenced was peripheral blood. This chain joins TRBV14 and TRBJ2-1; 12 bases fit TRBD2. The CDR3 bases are TGTGCCAGCAGGACTAGCGGGAGCTCCTACAATGAGCAGTTCTTC. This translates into CASRTSGSSYNEQFF.